Presented here are 21 T cell receptor beta chains from one specimen sequenced in a study of T cell repertoires in cytomegalovirus infection. A single record per CDR3 protein comes from TCRdb applying MiXCR to the reads. The profile shows 450,000 to 600,000 distinct CDR3 sequences, 25% to 35% of them singletons. Their recognized antigens are unknown. The sequences come from cultured PBMCs, collected from culture after CMV antigen stimulation. The receptors originated from a human donor in good health (CMV status not recorded). Some clones in this sample may be carry-over from other donors' samples.

This chain joins TRBV6-5 and TRBJ2-1; 8 nucleotides agree with TRBD2. Germline V gives CDR1 MNHEY, CDR2 SVGAGI. The CDR3 has 15 residues. The V gene end was trimmed by 6 bases and the J gene end by 3 bases; junction bases not matched to a gene: 7. The CDR3 loop is CASSPALAGYNEQFF. The CDR3 DNA follows: TGTGCCAGCAGCCCTGCCCTAGCGGGCTACAATGAGCAGTTCTTC.

The V call is TRBV12-3 or TRBV12-4, the J call TRBJ2-3; tentatively, D is TRBD1 or TRBD2 (5 bases each). Trimming pared 5 bases from V and 2 bases from J, leaving 14 bases between. CDR3 length: 15 residues. The chain's CDR3 is CASSLGPQNTDTQYF. DNA of the CDR3: TGTGCCAGCAGTCTGGGACCGCAAAACACAGATACGCAGTATTTT.

The V call is TRBV7-6, the J call TRBJ2-1, with TRBD2 matching over 9 bases. J was trimmed by 3 bases and V by 7 bases; bases with no gene match: 1. The germline gives CDR1 SGHVS, CDR2 FNYEAQ. This CDR3 comprises 13 residues. Written as DNA, the CDR3 is TGTGCCAGCAATAGCGGGGGCTACAATGAGCAGTTCTTC. Its translation is CASNSGGYNEQFF. Drawing the rest from reference TRBV7-6 and TRBJ2-1, the complete variable domain is GAGVSQSPRYKVTKRGQDVALRCDPISGHVSLYWYRQALGQGPEFLTYFNYEAQQDKSGLPNDRFSAERPEGSISTLTIQRTEQRDSAMYRCASNSGGYNEQFFGPGTRLTVL.

The genes are TRBV18 and TRBJ1-6; D is undetermined. Trimming removed 3 bases at V and 7 bases at J, with 10 bases between. Germline CDR1 is KGHSH and CDR2 is LQKENI. The CDR3 has 14 amino acids. The CDR3 DNA reads as TGTGCCAGCTCACCTACTACTCCCAATTCACCCCTCCACTTT. Its translation: CASSPTTPNSPLHF.

This chain uses TRBV5-4 with TRBJ2-3; 10 bases agree with TRBD2. The junction had 7 bases not matched to a gene; V was cut back by 3 bases and J by 6 bases. The germline CDR1 and CDR2 sequences are SGHNT and YYREEE (reference sequence). The CDR3 totals 15 residues. The CDR3 reads CASSSPASGSDTQYF. The CDR3 coding sequence is TGTGCCAGCAGCTCCCCCGCTAGCGGGAGTGATACGCAGTATTTT. The full variable domain, rest sourced from reference TRBV5-4 and TRBJ2-3, is ETGVTQSPTHLIKTRGQQVTLRCSSQSGHNTVSWYQQALGQGPQFIFQYYREEENGRGNFPPRFSGLQFPNYSSELNVNALELDDSALYLCASSSPASGSDTQYFGPGTRLTVL.

V is TRBV2 and J is TRBJ2-7; TRBD1 agrees at 8 bases. This CDR3 comprises 15 residues. Germline V gives CDR1 SNHLY, CDR2 FYNNEI. The ends lost 7 bases at V and 3 bases at J; junction bases unmatched: 11. The CDR3 DNA sequence: TGTGCCAGCATTAGCTCGGGACAGGCTTTCTACGAGCAGTACTTC. This encodes CASISSGQAFYEQYF.

This clonotype has at least ten counts. V is TRBV20-1 and J is TRBJ2-3, with TRBD2 matching over 7 bases. In germline, CDR1 is DFQATT, CDR2 SNEGSKA (reference sequence). V was pared by 2 bases and J by 0 bases, with 8 bases of the junction left unmatched. The CDR3 spans 16 residues. Written as DNA, the CDR3 is TGCAGTGCTAGACTGGTAGCGGGTGCTAGCACAGATACGCAGTATTTT. Amino acids: CSARLVAGASTDTQYF.

The CDR3 bases are TGTGCCAGCAGACAACCGGGACAGGGATCTTACGAGCAGTACTTC. Translated, it gives CASRQPGQGSYEQYF. The rearrangement joins TRBV27 to TRBJ2-7; TRBD1 agrees at 9 bases. V shed 6 bases and J 4 bases; nucleotides not matched to a gene: 10. The germline gives CDR1 MNHEY, CDR2 SMNVEV (reference sequence). This CDR3 spans 15 amino acids.

The chain couples TRBV2 to TRBJ2-4; 10 positions match TRBD2. The germline CDR1 and CDR2 sequences are SNHLY and FYNNEI. The V and J ends lost 7 bases and 3 bases, in that order; junction bases with no gene match: 6. This CDR3 region has 15 residues. The CDR3: CASKDSGGFKNIQYF. CDR3 nucleotide sequence: TGTGCCAGCAAAGATAGCGGGGGGTTCAAAAACATTCAGTACTTC.

The V and J genes are TRBV11-2 and TRBJ2-1; tentative D call: TRBD2 (5 bases). Germline lookup yields CDR1 SGHAT and CDR2 FQNNGV. The CDR3 runs to 13 residues. Trimming removed 0 bases from V and 12 bases from J, with 12 bases in between. The CDR3 spells CASSLEVRGRQFF. Here the CDR3 DNA reads TGTGCCAGCAGCTTAGAGGTCCGCGGGCGGCAGTTCTTC.

This clonotype has just one count. The genes are TRBV12-3 or TRBV12-4 and TRBJ2-1; maybe TRBD2 (6 bases). The CDR3 extends over 14 amino acids. V was shortened by 8 bases and J by 0 bases, with 11 bases between the two germline ends. CDR3 sequence reads: CASAIGSSYNEQFF. The CDR3 nucleotides read TGTGCCAGCGCGATCGGGAGCTCCTACAATGAGCAGTTCTTC.

The V and J genes are TRBV6-2 or TRBV6-3 and TRBJ1-3; D gene uncertain. Trimming stripped 7 bases from V and 4 bases from J, with 20 bases between. This CDR3 comprises 16 residues. Germline CDR1 MNHEY, CDR2 SVGEGT. CDR3 sequence reads: CASTNPLGGFGNTIYF. CDR3 DNA sequence: TGTGCCAGCACCAACCCATTAGGAGGGTTCGGAAACACCATATATTTT.

Here the CDR3 reads CASRGLAGEHGELFF. The CDR3 DNA is TGTGCCAGCAGAGGACTAGCGGGAGAGCACGGGGAGCTGTTTTTT. V is TRBV6-1 and J is TRBJ2-2; 13 bases are shared with TRBD2. Germline values: CDR1 MNHNS, CDR2 SASEGT. The CDR3 has 15 amino acids. The V and J ends lost 6 bases and 7 bases, in that order; junction bases with no gene match: 5.

The chain carries TRBV20-1 and TRBJ1-5; D perhaps matches TRBD1 (5 bases). V lost 6 bases and J 1 base, leaving 10 bases between the germline ends. The CDR3 extends over 13 amino acids. Germline values: CDR1 DFQATT, CDR2 SNEGSKA (reference sequence). CDR3 region: CSAERGSNQPQHF. The CDR3 DNA sequence: TGCAGTGCCGAACGGGGGAGCAATCAGCCCCAGCATTTT.

This clonotype was detected a few times. The chain has TRBV4-3 and TRBJ2-7; 7 nucleotides match TRBD1. V was pared by 1 base and J by 0 bases, with 9 bases of the junction left unmatched. The CDR3 sequence is 17 residues long. Looked up from germline, CDR1 is LGHNA and CDR2 is YSLEER. The CDR3 DNA reads as TGCGCCAGCAGCCAAGTCGCGACAGGGAGCCTCTCCTACGAGCAGTACTTC. Encoded protein: CASSQVATGSLSYEQYF.

This clonotype was seen more than once but under ten times. The J gene is TRBJ2-5, the V gene TRBV6-5, with 7 bases identical to TRBD1. In germline, CDR1 is MNHEY, CDR2 SVGAGI. V shed 2 bases, J shed 5 bases, and the junction held 5 bases outside the gene matches. The CDR3 loop spans 14 amino acids. CDR3 sequence: CASSYIKQGETQYF. The CDR3 DNA is TGTGCCAGCAGTTACATAAAACAGGGGGAGACCCAGTACTTC.

Worth noting for this clonotype: The junction departs from the called germline gene at one end, perhaps through a read error. The rearrangement joins TRBV19 to TRBJ1-2; D is ambiguous. The CDR3 consists of 14 residues. CDR1 and CDR2 (germline): LNHDA, SQIVND (reference sequence). This CDR3 reads CVSSIISRNYGYIF. CDR3 in DNA: TGTGTCAGTAGTATAATCTCAAGAAACTATGGCTACATCTTC. The full variable domain, in which reference TRBV19 and TRBJ1-2 provide the parts outside the CDR3, is DGGITQSPKYLFRKEGQNVTLSCEQNLNHDAMYWYRQDPGQGLRLIYYSQIVNDFQKGDIAEGYSVSREKKESFPLTVTSAQKNPTAFYLCVSSIISRNYGYIFGSGTRLTVV.

In this sample, this clonotype turned up a few times. The chain links TRBV7-2 to TRBJ2-4; the D gene is possibly TRBD1 (6 bases). Germline CDR1 is SGHTA and CDR2 is FQGNSA. With 3 bases removed from V and 10 bases from J, the gap between germline ends came to 13 bases. The CDR3 length is 13 residues. DNA for the CDR3: TGTGCCAGCAGCTTTAAGGACAGAGTGATTCAGTACTTC. Its translation is CASSFKDRVIQYF.

This rearrangement joins TRBV28 to TRBJ1-2, with D uncertain. The germline V gene has CDR1 MDHEN and CDR2 SYDVKM. This CDR3 contains 18 residues. With 7 bases removed from V and 6 bases from J, the gap between germline ends came to 30 bases. The CDR3 nucleotides read TGTGCCAGCATATCGAGGCGGTTAACTTCTTTGGGTTGGGATGGCTACACCTTC. This sequence encodes CASISRRLTSLGWDGYTF.

This clonotype was counted at least ten times. The chain combines TRBV5-4 with TRBJ1-2; tentative D call: TRBD1 (6 bases). The CDR3 consists of 12 residues. Trimming removed 7 bases from V and 5 bases from J, with 12 bases in between. Germline-derived CDR1 and CDR2 are SGHNT and YYREEE (reference sequence). The CDR3 nucleotides read TGTGCCAGCGGATTAACAGGGTATGGCTACACCTTC. Its protein product is CASGLTGYGYTF.

In its sample, this clonotype was seen many times. This chain connects TRBV12-3 or TRBV12-4 to TRBJ2-6, with D perhaps TRBD1 (5 bases). V lost 6 bases, J lost 2 bases, and 11 bases lay in between. CDR3 length: 15 amino acids. In DNA, the CDR3 is TGTGCCAGCAGCCTCAGGGCTGCTGGGGCCAACGTCCTGACTTTC. It translates to CASSLRAAGANVLTF.